This TCR beta chain was profiled in a study of OX40 agonist ivuxolimab in advanced cancers. Study information: Subjects had a mean age of around 60 years, with a range of 23 to 79; around 84% were male. Prior therapy, whether anti-PD-1, anti-PD-L1 or anti-CTLA-4, was allowed, and under 50% had some.

About this clone: The antigen is not known.

From germline, CDR1 is MGHDK and CDR2 SYGVNS. CDR3 length: 15 amino acids. V lost 4 bases and J 0 bases, leaving 10 bases between the germline ends. The data were produced by immunoSEQ multiplex PCR, yet TCRdb's version contains in-frame clones alone and is incomplete. The table records around 100,000 clones, about nine tenths of them present only once. Findings and limits, study-wide: The investigators did not determine what antigen specificity the expanded peripheral T cells had. Partial responders at 0.1-3.0 mg/kg had among the lowest clonal expansion.

The sequence was collected from an adult with an advanced solid tumor such as melanoma, head and neck, liver or kidney cancer. The chain carries TRBV25-1 and TRBJ1-3; D call uncertain. Here the sequenced sample was CD4+ or CD8+ T cells sorted from blood, taken in a trial of the OX40 agonist ivuxolimab. The CDR3 bases are TGTGCCAGCAGTGGCTTCCGAAGCTCTGGAAACACCATATATTTT. Translated: CASSGFRSSGNTIYF.